This T cell receptor beta chain was recovered during a study of shared clonotypes between healthy human individuals. Study background: Donor ages ranged 18 to 49 years: a couple of women, a few men. Three CD4 naive, three CD4 memory, two CD8 naive and one CD8 memory plate were used per donor. Study-level points and caveats: Deeper or shallower sequencing was expected to change how clonotypes are shared among donors. In contrast to clonotypes shared by all four donors, non-shared clonotypes had lower generation probabilities.

The V segment lost 8 bases and the J segment 0 bases; nucleotides outside the gene matches: 6. This CDR3 spans 15 amino acids. CDR1 is WSHSY and CDR2 is SAAADI in the germline V gene. As concerns this clone: Its target is not known.

Clones were read by immunoSEQ multiplex PCR, and TCRdb kept only the in-frame ones, dropping some. Among around 1,000,000 clones listed, around three quarters were seen once. The TCR originated in a young man in good health. Some clones in this sample may be carry-over from other donors' samples. V usage is TRBV10-2 and J usage is TRBJ1-4; 7 nucleotides match TRBD1. The sequenced sample consisted of memory CD4+ T cells from PBMCs. The sample's subset: CD45RA-negative fraction. CDR3 sequence: CASAGTASTNEKLFF. The CDR3 DNA is TGCGCCAGCGCGGGGACAGCTTCAACTAATGAAAAACTGTTTTTT.